These 27 T cell receptor beta chains share one sample of origin, sequenced in a study of shared T cell receptors in the human thymus. This table comes from immunoSEQ multiplex PCR, and its TCRdb copy is limited to in-frame clones, with some not included. The sample lists some 700,000 clones; 88% were seen once. These data also featured in a second study, about human thymus T cells.

Source material: thymocytes. Receptors were obtained from a boy under three years old with a congenital heart defect.

This sequence joins TRBV7-4 and TRBJ1-4, with TRBD1 matching 9 bases. There are 14 residues in the CDR3. V shed 4 bases, J shed 8 bases, and the junction held 5 bases outside the gene matches. Per germline, CDR1 SGHVT and CDR2 SQSDAQ. In DNA form, the CDR3 reads TGTGCCAGCAGCTCTTGGACAGGGGAGGAAAAACTGTTTTTT. Its protein is CASSSWTGEEKLFF.

The gene calls are TRBV30 and TRBJ2-3; TRBD2 matches at 11 bases. CDR3 length equals 16 residues. V lost 1 base to trimming and J lost 6 bases; unmatched junction nucleotides: 9. Germline CDR1 and CDR2: GTSNPN and SVGIG (reference sequence). CDR3 sequence: CAWSEPLAGGRDTQYF. The CDR3 region has the DNA TGTGCCTGGAGTGAGCCGCTAGCGGGAGGCAGGGATACGCAGTATTTT.

The chain is built from TRBV19 and TRBJ2-7; TRBD2 might be the D (7 bases). The length of the CDR3 is 15 residues. Trimming took off 3 bases at V and 0 bases at J, with 12 bases between the two ends. CDR1 is LNHDA, CDR2 SQIVND, per germline (reference sequence). The CDR3 sequence is CASSMPRGASYEQYF. The CDR3 DNA reads TGTGCCAGTAGTATGCCCCGGGGGGCCTCCTACGAGCAGTACTTC.

The chain couples TRBV4-1 to TRBJ2-3, with 12 bases fitting TRBD2. V dropped 0 bases and J dropped 5; count of bases not matched to a gene: 9. This CDR3 contains 18 residues. Germline V gene data show CDR1 as MGHRA and CDR2 as YSYEKL. CDR3 in DNA: TGCGCCAGCAGCCAAGAAGGTGGGGCACTAGCGGGAGGAGATACGCAGTATTTT. Residues: CASSQEGGALAGGDTQYF.

The chain recombines TRBV1 with TRBJ2-1; the table's D call, TRBD2, was not checked against the DNA. TRBV1 is termed a pseudogene. The CDR3 has 20 residues. CDR3 nucleotides: TGCACCAGCAGCCGACCCTCCGGGACTAGCGGGAGGGGCGCCTACAATGAGCAGTTCTTC. This gives the protein CTSSRPSGTSGRGAYNEQFF.

This clone was observed a single time. The rearrangement joins TRBV5-6 to TRBJ2-5; 7 positions agree with TRBD2. The trim removed 4 bases at V and 4 bases at J, leaving 1 base unmatched. The CDR3 runs 12 residues. Germline V gives CDR1 SGHDT, CDR2 YYEEEE. CDR3 nucleotide sequence: TGTGCCAGCAGCGGGGGGGTAGAGACCCAGTACTTC. Its protein is CASSGGVETQYF.

V usage is TRBV5-6 and J usage is TRBJ2-7, with TRBD2 matching over 11 bases. Germline-derived CDR1 and CDR2 are SGHDT and YYEEEE. V was pared by 3 bases and J by 1 base, with 3 bases of the junction left unmatched. The CDR3 contains 15 residues. The CDR3 reads CASSWRLAGSYEQYF. The CDR3 bases are TGTGCCAGCAGCTGGAGACTAGCGGGATCCTACGAGCAGTACTTC.

This clone was seen a few times. The V gene is TRBV20-1, the J gene TRBJ2-7; 7 bases agree with TRBD2. Germline lookup yields CDR1 DFQATT and CDR2 SNEGSKA (reference sequence). CDR3 length equals 11 residues. V lost 6 bases to trimming and J lost 6 bases; unmatched junction nucleotides: 5. CDR3 protein: CSAPLALEQYF. For the CDR3, the DNA is TGCAGTGCCCCACTAGCGCTCGAGCAGTACTTC.

This chain's CDR3 is CASSLNGGPEAFF. In nucleotides, the CDR3 is TGTGCCAGCAGCTTGAACGGGGGGCCCGAAGCTTTCTTT. The chain carries TRBV5-6 and TRBJ1-1, with D perhaps matching TRBD1 (6 bases). Between the trimmed V and J ends, which lost 1 base and 8 bases, there was a span of 12 bases. The CDR3 is made up of 13 amino acids. Germline values: CDR1 SGHDT, CDR2 YYEEEE.

The rearrangement joins TRBV11-2 to TRBJ1-3; 9 nucleotides match TRBD1. The J segment lost 0 bases and the V segment lost 5 bases, leaving 5 bases of the junction unmatched. This CDR3 comprises 16 residues. Germline-derived CDR1 and CDR2 are SGHAT and FQNNGV. The chain's CDR3 is CASSPGQGLSGNTIYF. The CDR3, as DNA: TGTGCCAGCAGCCCGGGACAGGGCCTCTCTGGAAACACCATATATTTT.

This clone has just one count. The rearrangement links TRBV5-8 to TRBJ1-2; D remains ambiguous. V lost 0 bases to trimming and J lost 6 bases, with 6 bases between them. Germline CDR1 is SGHTS and CDR2 is YDEGEE. The CDR3 covers 12 residues. CDR3 loop: CASSLESDGYTF. The CDR3 DNA sequence: TGTGCCAGCAGCTTGGAGTCAGATGGCTACACCTTC.

The J gene is TRBJ1-3, the V gene TRBV5-6, with TRBD1 as a possible D gene (5 bases). The CDR3 consists of 15 residues. Trimming removed 5 bases at V and 0 bases at J, with 12 bases between. CDR1 and CDR2 (germline): SGHDT, YYEEEE. The CDR3 nucleotides read TGTGCCAGCAGGTCGGGGGACTACTCTGGAAACACCATATATTTT. It codes for CASRSGDYSGNTIYF. Filled out from reference TRBV5-6 and TRBJ1-3, the complete variable domain reads DAGVTQSPTHLIKTRGQQVTLRCSPKSGHDTVSWYQQALGQGPQFIFQYYEEEERQRGNFPDRFSGHQFPNYSSELNVNALLLGDSALYLCASRSGDYSGNTIYFGEGSWLTVV.

The chain couples TRBV7-2 to TRBJ2-4, with TRBD2 matching over 11 bases. J gave up 3 bases and V 4 bases, and 11 bases lay outside the gene matches. Germline V CDR1 and CDR2: SGHTA, FQGNSA. This CDR3 has 18 residues. Here the CDR3 DNA reads TGTGCCAGCAGCTACCAGCCCATAGCGGGAGGGATCAAAAACATTCAGTACTTC. Encoded protein: CASSYQPIAGGIKNIQYF.

V usage is TRBV28 and J usage is TRBJ2-5; D might be TRBD2 (6 bases). From germline, CDR1 is MDHEN and CDR2 SYDVKM. CDR3 length: 14 amino acids. The V end was cut by 7 bases, the J end by 7 bases, with 19 bases between. In DNA form, the CDR3 reads TGTGCCAGCAAAGGCCCCCCGGGGGATCGGACCCAGTACTTC. This encodes CASKGPPGDRTQYF.

This clone was observed once. Other DNA variants within this sample encode the same CDR3. The chain is built from TRBV4-3 and TRBJ2-1; 15 bases match TRBD2. Germline assignment: CDR1 LGHNA and CDR2 YSLEER. CDR3 length: 16 amino acids. V trimming: 4 bases; J trimming: 4 bases; junction bases outside the gene matches: 2. The CDR3 here is CASSPGLAGGYNEQFF. The CDR3 coding sequence is TGCGCCAGCAGCCCAGGACTAGCGGGAGGGTACAATGAGCAGTTCTTC.

This clone was counted a single time. The CDR3, as DNA: TGTGCCAGCAGCCCCGACAGGGACTATGGCTACACCTTC. This gives the protein CASSPDRDYGYTF. J is TRBJ1-2 and V is TRBV11-2, with TRBD1 identical over 7 bases. Germline trimming cut 5 bases from V and 3 bases from J; bases unmatched to any gene: 3. The CDR3 runs 13 residues. In germline, CDR1 is SGHAT, CDR2 FQNNGV.

The rearrangement links TRBV9 to TRBJ2-7; 10 bases fit TRBD2. The CDR3 sequence is 19 residues long. Trimming took 4 bases from V and 0 from J; bases not matched to a gene: 16. Germline V gene sequence: CDR1 SGDLS, CDR2 YYNGEE. The CDR3 loop is CASSPAGWLAGAGSYEQYF. CDR3 DNA sequence: TGTGCCAGCAGCCCCGCCGGATGGCTAGCGGGAGCGGGCTCCTACGAGCAGTACTTC.

The chain recombines TRBV27 with TRBJ2-5, with 16 bases identical to TRBD2. V trimming: 8 bases; J trimming: 1 base; junction bases outside the gene matches: 19. This CDR3 is 21 amino acids long. Germline-derived CDR1 and CDR2 are MNHEY and SMNVEV (reference sequence). Here the CDR3 reads CASGLALTGTSGRARQETQYF. CDR3 sequence (DNA): TGTGCCAGCGGACTAGCCCTAACCGGGACTAGCGGGAGGGCTCGCCAAGAGACCCAGTACTTC.

The rearrangement joins TRBV30 to TRBJ2-7; D is possibly TRBD2 (5 bases). The CDR3 loop spans 13 amino acids. Trimming removed 2 bases at V and 0 bases at J, with 8 bases between. In germline, CDR1 is GTSNPN, CDR2 SVGIG (reference sequence). The chain's CDR3 is CAWSPLASYEQYF. The CDR3 DNA reads TGTGCCTGGAGTCCCCTAGCCTCCTACGAGCAGTACTTC.

The chain recombines TRBV25-1 with TRBJ2-3; 7 nucleotides agree with TRBD1. V lost 3 bases and J lost 3; bases outside the gene matches: 9. CDR3 length equals 16 residues. From germline, CDR1 is MGHDK and CDR2 SYGVNS. The CDR3 region has the DNA TGTGCCAGCAGTGAGCCCATGGGACAGATGACAGATACGCAGTATTTT. Translating it yields CASSEPMGQMTDTQYF.

The rearrangement joins TRBV30 to TRBJ2-3; 7 nucleotides match TRBD2. The V and J ends lost 0 bases and 0 bases, in that order; junction bases with no gene match: 12. The CDR3 runs to 18 residues. The germline gives CDR1 GTSNPN, CDR2 SVGIG (reference sequence). CDR3 coding DNA: TGTGCCTGGAGTGTACCTCCCCCCCAGCGGGGTAGCACAGATACGCAGTATTTT. It yields the protein CAWSVPPPQRGSTDTQYF.

The rearrangement joins TRBV6-6 to TRBJ1-2; possible D gene TRBD1, 6 bases. V was cut by 4 bases and J by 4 bases, with 13 bases left in between. Germline-derived CDR1 and CDR2 are MNHNY and SVGAGI (reference sequence). CDR3 length: 14 residues. Here the CDR3 DNA reads TGTGCCAGCAGTTCCAGACAGGCCTCCTATGGCTACACCTTC. Translation: CASSSRQASYGYTF.

This chain connects TRBV7-2 to TRBJ1-1; D is perhaps TRBD1 (5 bases). The CDR3 sequence is 16 residues long. V lost 1 base and J lost 1, with 13 bases in between. CDR1 and CDR2 from the germline V gene are SGHTA and FQGNSA. CDR3 region: CASSLGNWGRNTEAFF. For the CDR3, the DNA is TGTGCCAGCAGCTTAGGCAATTGGGGCCGGAACACTGAAGCTTTCTTT.

The chain employs TRBV5-4 and TRBJ1-2; TRBD1 is a possible D gene (5 bases). CDR1 is SGHNT and CDR2 is YYREEE in the germline V gene (reference sequence). Trimming took 6 bases from V and 8 from J, leaving 20 bases between them. This CDR3 comprises 14 residues. The CDR3 nucleotides read TGTGCCAGCACCGATAAACAGGCGATCTTAGGCTACACCTTC. Translated: CASTDKQAILGYTF.

This chain links TRBV2 with TRBJ2-1; TRBD2 agrees at 11 bases. This CDR3 is built from 20 residues. The germline gives CDR1 SNHLY, CDR2 FYNNEI. The ends lost 7 bases at V and 4 bases at J; junction bases unmatched: 21. DNA for the CDR3: TGTGCCAGCACCGGACTAACAGGGTTCGGGTGGACTAGCGGGTACAATGAGCAGTTCTTC. This translates into CASTGLTGFGWTSGYNEQFF.

The chain links TRBV6-1 to TRBJ2-7; D possibly corresponds to TRBD2 (6 bases). The CDR3 is 16 amino acids. The germline CDR1 and CDR2 sequences are MNHNS and SASEGT. V lost 1 base and J 5 bases, leaving 18 bases between the germline ends. The CDR3 sequence is CASSEGGGGGWDEQYF. For the CDR3, the DNA is TGTGCCAGCAGTGAAGGGGGAGGCGGAGGGTGGGACGAGCAGTACTTC.

The chain links TRBV5-5 to TRBJ2-3; D is unresolved. V gave up 4 bases and J gave up 6 bases, with 12 bases separating them. CDR3 length: 13 residues. In germline, CDR1 is SGHKS, CDR2 YYEKEE (reference sequence). CDR3 in DNA: TGTGCCAGCAGCGCTATCGGGTCCGATACGCAGTATTTT. Its protein product is CASSAIGSDTQYF.